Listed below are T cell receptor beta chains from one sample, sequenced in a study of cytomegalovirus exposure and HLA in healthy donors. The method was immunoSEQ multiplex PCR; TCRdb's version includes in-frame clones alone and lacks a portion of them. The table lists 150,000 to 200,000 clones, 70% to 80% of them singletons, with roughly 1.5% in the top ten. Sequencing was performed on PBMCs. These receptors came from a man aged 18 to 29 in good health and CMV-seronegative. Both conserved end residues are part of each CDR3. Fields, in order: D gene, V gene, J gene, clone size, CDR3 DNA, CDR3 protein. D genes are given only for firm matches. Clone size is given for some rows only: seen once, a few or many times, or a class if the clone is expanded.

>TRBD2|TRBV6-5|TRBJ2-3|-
TGTGCCAGCAACCTAGCGGGAACAGATACGCAGTATTTT
CASNLAGTDTQYF
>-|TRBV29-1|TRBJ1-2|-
TGCAGCGCCGGACACTCCTATGGCTACACCTTC
CSAGHSYGYTF
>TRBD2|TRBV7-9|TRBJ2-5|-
TGTGCCAGCAGCTCTCCCAAAGGTTTGCGGGGGGGATCCCAAGAGACCCAGTACTTC
CASSSPKGLRGGSQETQYF
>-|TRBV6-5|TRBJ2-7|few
TGTGCCAGCAGTTACGAGGGTTTTAAGTACTTC
CASSYEGFKYF
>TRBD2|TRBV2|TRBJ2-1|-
TGTGCCACGGGCGGGCTAGCGGGCTACAATGAGCAGTTCTTC
CATGGLAGYNEQFF
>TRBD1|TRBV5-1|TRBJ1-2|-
TGCGCCAGCAGCTTGAGTGAGGGGGCGGTTAGTGGCTACACCTTC
CASSLSEGAVSGYTF
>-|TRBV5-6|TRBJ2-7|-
TGTGCCAGCAGCTTGGGTAGAAGCCCCTACGAGCAGTACTTC
CASSLGRSPYEQYF
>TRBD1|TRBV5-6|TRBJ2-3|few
TGTGCCAGCAGCTTGACAGGGGGCGCCGATACGCAGTATTTT
CASSLTGGADTQYF
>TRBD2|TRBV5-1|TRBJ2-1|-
TGCGCCAGCAGCTCGGGGACTAGCGGGGGATACAATGAGCAGTTCTTC
CASSSGTSGGYNEQFF
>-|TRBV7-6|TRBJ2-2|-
TGTGCCAGCAGCTTAAGGCAGGGTACCACCGGGGAGCTGTTTTTT
CASSLRQGTTGELFF
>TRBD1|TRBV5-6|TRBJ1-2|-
TGTGCCAGCATCAACAGGGGCGCTAACTATGGCTACACCTTC
CASINRGANYGYTF
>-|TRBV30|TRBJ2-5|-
TGTGCCTGGACTAATGACAGGTACCAAGAGACCCAGTACTTC
CAWTNDRYQETQYF
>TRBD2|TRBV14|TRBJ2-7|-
TGTGCCAGCAGCCAAGACAGGGAGGGTTGGGCCTCCTACGAGCAGTACTTC
CASSQDREGWASYEQYF
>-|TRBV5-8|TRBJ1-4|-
TGTGCCAGCAGCTTTGGTCAGGATGGAGAAAAACTGTTTTTT
CASSFGQDGEKLFF
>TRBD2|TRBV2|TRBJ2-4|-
TGTGCCAGCAGTGATAATGGGGAGGGGACCAAAAACATTCAGTACTTC
CASSDNGEGTKNIQYF
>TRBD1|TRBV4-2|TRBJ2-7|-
TGTGCCAGCAGCCAAACGGGACAGGGGTACTACGAGCAGTACTTC
CASSQTGQGYYEQYF
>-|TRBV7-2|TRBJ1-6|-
TGTGCCAGCAGCCCAGTCACGTGGGAGTCGAATTCACCCCTCCACTTT
CASSPVTWESNSPLHF
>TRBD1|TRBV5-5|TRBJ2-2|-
TGTGCCAGCAGTCCGGACAGGGTGGCCACCGGGGAGCTGTTTTTT
CASSPDRVATGELFF
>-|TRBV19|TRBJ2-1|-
TGTGCCAGTAGTTTTAGGGGAGGTGAGCAGTTCTTC
CASSFRGGEQFF
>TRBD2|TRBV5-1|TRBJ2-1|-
TGCGCCAGCAGTTGGAGGTCCTCCGGGACTAAGTTCTTC
CASSWRSSGTKFF